This is a list of T cell receptor beta chains from one sample in a study of a mutant IDH1 vaccine in newly diagnosed glioma. Data came from immunoSEQ multiplex PCR; TCRdb stores just in-frame clones and leaves some out. Altogether 12,000 to 15,000 clones are present, around 89% being singletons, with the ten largest covering about 10%. The sequences come from PBMCs, collected from a glioma patient treated with radiotherapy, temozolomide or both. These TCRs come from a woman aged 40 to 50 with glioma. Some clones in this sample may be carry-over from other donors' samples. The CDR3 runs from the conserved cysteine through the conserved F or W. A D gene is named only where the DNA matches it firmly. The size entry is marked missing in some rows and otherwise reads once, few, many or a size class.

v_gene: TRBV5-1
d_gene: TRBD2
j_gene: TRBJ2-1
len: 15
abundance: -
CDR3aa: CASSFLAGGQGEQFF
CDR3nt: TGCGCCAGCAGCTTTCTAGCGGGGGGTCAAGGTGAGCAGTTCTTC

v_gene: TRBV19
d_gene: -
j_gene: TRBJ1-1
len: 15
abundance: -
CDR3aa: CASSIVGTMNTEAFF
CDR3nt: TGTGCCAGTAGTATAGTGGGGACAATGAACACTGAAGCTTTCTTT

v_gene: TRBV30
d_gene: -
j_gene: TRBJ1-4
len: 12
abundance: once
CDR3aa: CAWNWGGGKLFF
CDR3nt: TGTGCCTGGAATTGGGGGGGCGGCAAACTGTTTTTT

v_gene: TRBV5-6
d_gene: TRBD2
j_gene: TRBJ2-1
len: 14
abundance: few
CDR3aa: CASSQAGGLNEQFF
CDR3nt: TGTGCCAGCAGCCAAGCGGGAGGGTTGAATGAGCAGTTCTTC

v_gene: TRBV30
d_gene: -
j_gene: TRBJ2-2
len: 14
abundance: -
CDR3aa: CAWSVILNTGELFF
CDR3nt: TGTGCCTGGAGTGTAATCCTCAACACCGGGGAGCTGTTTTTT

v_gene: TRBV19
d_gene: TRBD2
j_gene: TRBJ2-7
len: 15
abundance: -
CDR3aa: CASSKALAATDEQYF
CDR3nt: TGTGCCAGTAGTAAAGCCCTAGCGGCGACAGACGAGCAGTACTTC

v_gene: TRBV2
d_gene: TRBD2
j_gene: TRBJ2-7
len: 14
abundance: -
CDR3aa: CASSAPGLAGEQYF
CDR3nt: TGTGCCAGCAGTGCGCCGGGACTAGCTGGGGAGCAGTACTTC

v_gene: TRBV28
d_gene: -
j_gene: TRBJ2-5
len: 13
abundance: once
CDR3aa: CASSQDIGETQYF
CDR3nt: TGTGCCAGCAGTCAAGACATAGGAGAGACCCAGTACTTC

v_gene: TRBV5-1
d_gene: -
j_gene: TRBJ2-1
len: 14
abundance: -
CDR3aa: CASSLAPQWREQFF
CDR3nt: TGCGCCAGCAGCTTGGCCCCACAGTGGAGGGAGCAGTTCTTC

v_gene: TRBV19
d_gene: -
j_gene: TRBJ2-1
len: 15
abundance: -
CDR3aa: CASSIFTSGLGEQFF
CDR3nt: TGTGCCAGTAGTATTTTCACTAGTGGGCTCGGTGAGCAGTTCTTC

v_gene: TRBV6-6
d_gene: -
j_gene: TRBJ1-2
len: 11
abundance: once
CDR3aa: CASTRGDGYTF
CDR3nt: TGTGCCAGCACTAGGGGGGATGGCTACACCTTC

v_gene: TRBV18
d_gene: -
j_gene: TRBJ2-2
len: 16
abundance: -
CDR3aa: CASSPLIGANTGELFF
CDR3nt: TGTGCCAGCTCACCACTCATAGGGGCGAACACCGGGGAGCTGTTTTTT

v_gene: TRBV5-4
d_gene: TRBD1
j_gene: TRBJ1-2
len: 13
abundance: -
CDR3aa: CASSLGTGQGYTF
CDR3nt: TGTGCCAGCAGCCTCGGGACAGGGCAGGGCTACACCTTC

v_gene: TRBV5-4
d_gene: -
j_gene: TRBJ1-2
len: 13
abundance: few
CDR3aa: CASSLARTDPTHF
CDR3nt: TGTGCCAGCAGCTTGGCCCGGACAGATCCTACGCACTTC

v_gene: TRBV18
d_gene: -
j_gene: TRBJ1-1
len: 13
abundance: -
CDR3aa: CASSPWGTTEAFF
CDR3nt: TGTGCCAGCTCACCATGGGGGACCACTGAAGCTTTCTTT

v_gene: TRBV7-9
d_gene: -
j_gene: TRBJ1-1
len: 14
abundance: -
CDR3aa: CASSSGRIRAEAFF
CDR3nt: TGTGCCAGCAGTTCAGGGAGGATCAGAGCTGAAGCTTTCTTT

v_gene: TRBV6-1
d_gene: -
j_gene: TRBJ1-2
len: 13
abundance: -
CDR3aa: CASSEAAFYGYTF
CDR3nt: TGTGCCAGCAGTGAAGCCGCGTTTTATGGCTACACCTTC

v_gene: TRBV10-3
d_gene: -
j_gene: TRBJ2-2
len: 12
abundance: once
CDR3aa: CAISVGTGELFF
CDR3nt: TGTGCCATCAGTGTAGGGACCGGGGAGCTGTTTTTT

v_gene: TRBV2
d_gene: TRBD1
j_gene: TRBJ1-1
len: 15
abundance: -
CDR3aa: CASRPGTGTATEAFF
CDR3nt: TGTGCCAGCAGGCCCGGGACAGGGACGGCCACTGAAGCTTTCTTT

v_gene: TRBV6-5
d_gene: -
j_gene: TRBJ2-7
len: 10
abundance: -
CDR3aa: CASSYYEQYF
CDR3nt: TGTGCCAGCAGTTACTACGAGCAGTACTTC

v_gene: TRBV4-1
d_gene: -
j_gene: TRBJ1-2
len: 14
abundance: -
CDR3aa: CASSQVGDALSYTF
CDR3nt: TGCGCCAGCAGCCAAGTCGGGGACGCTTTAAGCTACACCTTC

v_gene: TRBV5-1
d_gene: -
j_gene: TRBJ1-2
len: 13
abundance: -
CDR3aa: CASSLAGQNGYTF
CDR3nt: TGCGCCAGCAGCTTGGCGGGGCAGAATGGCTACACCTTC

v_gene: TRBV6-5
d_gene: TRBD2
j_gene: TRBJ2-5
len: 15
abundance: -
CDR3aa: CASSYGLAGRETQYF
CDR3nt: TGTGCCAGCAGTTACGGTCTAGCGGGACGGGAGACCCAGTACTTC

v_gene: TRBV27
d_gene: -
j_gene: TRBJ1-3
len: 15
abundance: -
CDR3aa: CASSPGSFSGNTIYF
CDR3nt: TGTGCCAGCAGCCCTGGGAGTTTCTCCGGAAACACCATATATTTT

v_gene: TRBV6-1
d_gene: -
j_gene: TRBJ1-4
len: 13
abundance: -
CDR3aa: CASSEGLREKLFF
CDR3nt: TGTGCCAGCAGTGAGGGTCTTCGTGAAAAACTGTTTTTT

v_gene: TRBV7-9
d_gene: -
j_gene: TRBJ1-2
len: 15
abundance: -
CDR3aa: CASSPTYEAGYGYTF
CDR3nt: TGTGCCAGCAGCCCCACGTACGAGGCGGGCTATGGCTACACCTTC

v_gene: TRBV11-2
d_gene: TRBD2
j_gene: TRBJ2-7
len: 15
abundance: -
CDR3aa: CASSLDGAGAPEQYF
CDR3nt: TGTGCCAGCAGCTTAGATGGGGCGGGAGCCCCCGAGCAGTACTTC

v_gene: TRBV27
d_gene: TRBD2
j_gene: TRBJ2-1
len: 15
abundance: once
CDR3aa: CASSPGTSGGNEQFF
CDR3nt: TGTGCCAGCAGCCCCGGGACTAGCGGGGGAAATGAGCAGTTCTTC